This T cell receptor beta chain was retrieved from a study of regulatory T cells in long-lasting Graves disease. Deletions cut 6 bases from V and 0 bases from J, with 15 bases between. This CDR3 region has 16 residues. Described time point: newly diagnosed GD, antithyroid drugs for less than 3 months. PBMCs provided the RNA from which the TCR library was made. The sample holds many counts of this clonotype. TCR beta libraries were built with iRepertoire HTBI primers and Arm-PCR of CDR3 regions. Each CDR3 protein gets one entry after TCRdb re-called the multiplex PCR reads with MiXCR. The sample has about 540,000 distinct CDR3 sequences, about 14% seen once. The sample also formed part of further work on T cells in Graves' hyperthyroidism and ophthalmopathy.

The sample was peripheral blood mononuclear cells (PBMCs), taken at new diagnosis, from a patient treated with antithyroid drugs. The chain has TRBV12-3 or TRBV12-4 and TRBJ2-1; perhaps TRBD2 as D (5 bases). The sequence was collected from a young man with Graves disease. The CDR3 loop reads CASSPVGSPSYNEQFF. The CDR3 DNA reads TGTGCCAGCAGCCCGGTGGGGAGCCCCTCCTACAATGAGCAGTTCTTC.